The 10 T cell receptor beta chains reported below all come from one sample, sequenced in a study of CD4 T cells in relation to SARS-CoV-2 and coronaviruses. Libraries were prepared by immunoSEQ multiplex PCR; TCRdb keeps only in-frame clonotypes and omits some of them. This repertoire shows about 38,000 clones, roughly 73% found once; its top ten account for roughly 22%. The antigens of these receptors remain unknown. The material sequenced was memory CD4+ T cells from PBMCs, cultured in vitro. The receptors shown here come from an adult with COVID-19.

The chain joins TRBV5-4 to TRBJ2-7, with 13 bases aligning to TRBD2. Germline V gene lookup returns CDR1 SGHNT and CDR2 YYREEE (reference sequence). Trimming cost V 4 bases and J 5 bases; bases outside gene matches: 9. This CDR3 contains 16 residues. CDR3 loop: CASSTRRTSGSDEQYF. CDR3 bases: TGTGCCAGCAGCACAAGGCGGACTAGCGGGAGTGACGAGCAGTACTTC.

As DNA, the CDR3 is TGTGCCAGCAGTTACGGACACTTGAACACTGAAGCTTTCTTT. It translates to CASSYGHLNTEAFF. V and J are TRBV6-6 and TRBJ1-1; D perhaps matches TRBD1 (5 bases). The germline CDR1 and CDR2 sequences are MNHNY and SVGAGI (reference sequence). The length of the CDR3 is 14 residues. The germline V and J ends were trimmed by 2 bases and 0 bases, with 7 bases remaining between them.

J is TRBJ2-3 and V is TRBV2; possible D gene TRBD2, 5 bases. V lost 6 bases to trimming and J lost 2 bases, with 9 bases between them. Germline V gene sequence: CDR1 SNHLY, CDR2 FYNNEI. CDR3 length equals 13 residues. CDR3: CASRGDATDTQYF. CDR3 nucleotides: TGTGCCAGCAGGGGAGACGCCACAGATACGCAGTATTTT.

This clone was observed once. The chain joins TRBV5-6 to TRBJ2-3; possible D gene TRBD1, 6 bases. From germline, CDR1 is SGHDT and CDR2 YYEEEE. The V end lost 3 bases, the J end lost 2 bases, and 10 bases lay between the germline ends. The CDR3 has 14 residues. The CDR3 here is CASSSGTSTDTQYF. The CDR3 DNA follows: TGTGCCAGCAGCTCCGGGACATCCACAGATACGCAGTATTTT.

This chain connects TRBV11-2 to TRBJ2-3, with 12 bases lining up with TRBD2. The V gene end was trimmed by 4 bases and the J gene end by 6 bases; junction bases not matched to a gene: 8. Germline-derived CDR1 and CDR2 are SGHAT and FQNNGV. This CDR3 comprises 16 residues. The CDR3 here is CASSWRLAGDVDTQYF. CDR3 in DNA: TGTGCCAGCAGCTGGAGACTAGCGGGAGATGTGGATACGCAGTATTTT. Based on the CDR3 plus reference TRBV11-2 and TRBJ2-3, the full variable domain is EAGVAQSPRYKIIEKRQSVAFWCNPISGHATLYWYQQILGQGPKLLIQFQNNGVVDDSQLPKDRFSAERLKGVDSTLKIQPAKLEDSAVYLCASSWRLAGDVDTQYFGPGTRLTVL.

The chain combines TRBV6-5 with TRBJ2-1; D not resolved. The CDR3 covers 14 residues. Germline assignment: CDR1 MNHEY and CDR2 SVGAGI. Trimming removed 0 bases at V and 2 bases at J, with 5 bases between. For the CDR3, the DNA is TGTGCCAGCAGTTACTCGCCGGCCTACAATGAGCAGTTCTTC. Its translation: CASSYSPAYNEQFF.

This rearrangement joins TRBV19 to TRBJ2-3; D is ambiguous. The CDR3 contains 13 residues. Germline CDR1 reads LNHDA; CDR2 reads SQIVND (reference sequence). The V end was cut by 7 bases, the J end by 6 bases, with 14 bases between. CDR3 nucleotide sequence: TGTGCCAGTAACGAAAACGTCAGGGATACGCAGTATTTT. It specifies CASNENVRDTQYF.

V is TRBV19 and J is TRBJ2-1; either TRBD1 or TRBD2 may supply D (5 bases each). The V gene's germline CDR1 is LNHDA and CDR2 SQIVND (reference sequence). V dropped 1 base and J dropped 4 bases, with 17 bases sitting between them. The CDR3 runs to 17 residues. CDR3 in DNA: TGTGCCAGTAGTATAGCGTACGGGGACCAGATGTACAATGAGCAGTTCTTC. The encoded protein is CASSIAYGDQMYNEQFF.

The rearrangement uses TRBV19 and TRBJ1-2, with 8 nucleotides matching TRBD1. The germline CDR1 and CDR2 sequences are LNHDA and SQIVND (reference sequence). The CDR3 runs to 14 residues. The V gene end was trimmed by 2 bases and the J gene end by 7 bases; junction bases not matched to a gene: 6. For the CDR3, the DNA is TGTGCCAGTAGTATATCTCAGGGGGCGGCTGGCTACACCTTC. Its translation is CASSISQGAAGYTF.

V is TRBV7-9 and J is TRBJ2-5; 8 bases are shared with TRBD1. This CDR3 has 14 residues. Trimming cost V 3 bases and J 4 bases; bases outside gene matches: 4. The V gene's germline CDR1 is SEHNR and CDR2 FQNEAQ (reference sequence). The CDR3 nucleotides are TGTGCCAGCAGCTTCCGGACAGGGCGAGAGACCCAGTACTTC. Its translation is CASSFRTGRETQYF.